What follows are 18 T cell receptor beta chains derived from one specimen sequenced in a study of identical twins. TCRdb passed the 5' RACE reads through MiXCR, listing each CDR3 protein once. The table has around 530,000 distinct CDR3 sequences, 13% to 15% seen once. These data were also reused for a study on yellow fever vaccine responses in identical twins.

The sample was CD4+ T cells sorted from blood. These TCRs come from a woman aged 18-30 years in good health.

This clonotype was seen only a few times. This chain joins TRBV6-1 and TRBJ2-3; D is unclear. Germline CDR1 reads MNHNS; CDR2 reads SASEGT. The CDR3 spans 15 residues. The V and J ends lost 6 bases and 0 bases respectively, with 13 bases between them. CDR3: CASRSWSSSTDTQYF. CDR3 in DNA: TGTGCCAGCAGGTCTTGGTCCTCTAGCACAGATACGCAGTATTTT.

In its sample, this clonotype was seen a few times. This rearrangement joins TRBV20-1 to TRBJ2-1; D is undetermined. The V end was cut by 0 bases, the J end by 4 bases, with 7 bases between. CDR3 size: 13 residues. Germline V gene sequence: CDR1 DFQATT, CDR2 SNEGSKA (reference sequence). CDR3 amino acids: CSARDPDYNEQFF. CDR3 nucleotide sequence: TGCAGTGCTAGAGATCCAGATTACAATGAGCAGTTCTTC.

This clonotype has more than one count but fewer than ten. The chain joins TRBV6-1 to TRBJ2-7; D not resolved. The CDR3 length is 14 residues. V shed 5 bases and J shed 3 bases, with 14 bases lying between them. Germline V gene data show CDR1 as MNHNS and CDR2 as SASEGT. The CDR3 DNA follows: TGTGCCAGCAGTCCCGATCGCGACCTCTACGAGCAGTACGTC. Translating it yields CASSPDRDLYEQYV.

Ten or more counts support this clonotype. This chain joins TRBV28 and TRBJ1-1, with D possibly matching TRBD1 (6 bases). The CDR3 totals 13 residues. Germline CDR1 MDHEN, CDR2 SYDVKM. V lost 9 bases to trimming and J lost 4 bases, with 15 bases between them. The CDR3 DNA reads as TGTGCCAGTCTGCGGGGGCGCAGCACTGAAGCTTTCTTT. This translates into CASLRGRSTEAFF.

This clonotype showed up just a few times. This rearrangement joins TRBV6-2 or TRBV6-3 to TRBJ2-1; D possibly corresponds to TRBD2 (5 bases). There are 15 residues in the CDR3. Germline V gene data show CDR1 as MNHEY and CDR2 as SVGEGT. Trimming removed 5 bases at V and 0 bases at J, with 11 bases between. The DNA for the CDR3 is TGTGCCAGCAGTCCGGACTCGCTCTCCTACAATGAGCAGTTCTTC. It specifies CASSPDSLSYNEQFF.

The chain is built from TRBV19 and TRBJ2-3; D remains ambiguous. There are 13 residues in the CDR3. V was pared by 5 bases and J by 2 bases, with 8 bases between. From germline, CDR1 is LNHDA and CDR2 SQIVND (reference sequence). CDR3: CASSGRHTDTQYF. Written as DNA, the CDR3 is TGTGCCAGTAGTGGACGCCACACAGATACGCAGTATTTT.

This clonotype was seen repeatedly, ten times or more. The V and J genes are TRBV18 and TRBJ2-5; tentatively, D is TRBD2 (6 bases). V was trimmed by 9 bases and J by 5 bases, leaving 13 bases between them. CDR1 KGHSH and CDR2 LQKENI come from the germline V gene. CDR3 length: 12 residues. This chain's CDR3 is CASSPGGETQYF. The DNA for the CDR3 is TGTGCCAGTAGTCCTGGAGGGGAGACCCAGTACTTC. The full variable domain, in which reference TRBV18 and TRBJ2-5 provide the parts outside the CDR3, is NAGVMQNPRHLVRRRGQEARLRCSPMKGHSHVYWYRQLPEEGLKFMVYLQKENIIDESGMPKERFSAEFPKEGPSILRIQQVVRGDSAAYFCASSPGGETQYFGPGTRLLVL.

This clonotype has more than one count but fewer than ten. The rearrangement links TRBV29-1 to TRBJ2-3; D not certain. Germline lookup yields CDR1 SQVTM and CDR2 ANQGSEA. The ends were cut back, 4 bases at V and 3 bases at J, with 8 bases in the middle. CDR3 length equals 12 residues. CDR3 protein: CSVGFLTDTQYF. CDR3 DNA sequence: TGCAGCGTTGGTTTTTTAACAGATACGCAGTATTTT.

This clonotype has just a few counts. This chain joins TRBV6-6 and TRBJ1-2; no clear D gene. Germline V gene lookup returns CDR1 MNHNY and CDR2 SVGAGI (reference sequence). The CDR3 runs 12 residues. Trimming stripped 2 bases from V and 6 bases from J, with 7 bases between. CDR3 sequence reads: CASSYVGDGYTF. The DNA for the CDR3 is TGTGCCAGCAGTTACGTTGGGGATGGCTACACCTTC.

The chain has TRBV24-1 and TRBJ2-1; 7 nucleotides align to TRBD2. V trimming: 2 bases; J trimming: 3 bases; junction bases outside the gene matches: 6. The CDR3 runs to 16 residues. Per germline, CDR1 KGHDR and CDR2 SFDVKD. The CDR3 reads CATSDSAGEDYNEQFF. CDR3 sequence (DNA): TGTGCCACCAGTGATTCTGCGGGGGAAGACTACAATGAGCAGTTCTTC.

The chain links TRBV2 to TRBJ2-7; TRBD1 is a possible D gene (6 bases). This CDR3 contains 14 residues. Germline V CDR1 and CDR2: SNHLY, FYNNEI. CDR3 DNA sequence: TGTGCCGGCAGTGAGGAAAGGACAGCCTACGAGCAGTACGTC. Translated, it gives CAGSEERTAYEQYV.

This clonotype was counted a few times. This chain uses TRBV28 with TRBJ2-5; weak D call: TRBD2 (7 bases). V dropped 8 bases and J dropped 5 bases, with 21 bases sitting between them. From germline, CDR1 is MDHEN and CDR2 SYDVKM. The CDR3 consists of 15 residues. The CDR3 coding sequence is TGTGCCAGCGCTGGCGGGGGCCAGGGCTATGAGACCCAGTACTTC. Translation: CASAGGGQGYETQYF. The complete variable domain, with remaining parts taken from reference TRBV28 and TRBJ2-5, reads DVKVTQSSRYLVKRTGEKVFLECVQDMDHENMFWYRQDPGLGLRLIYFSYDVKMKEKGDIPEGYSVSREKKERFSLILESASTNQTSMYLCASAGGGQGYETQYFGPGTRLLVL.

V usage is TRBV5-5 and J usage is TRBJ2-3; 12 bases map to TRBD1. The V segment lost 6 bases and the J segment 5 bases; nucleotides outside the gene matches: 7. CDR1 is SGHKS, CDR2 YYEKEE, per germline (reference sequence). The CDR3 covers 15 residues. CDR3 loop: CASTRDRGRVDTQYF. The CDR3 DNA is TGTGCCAGCACCAGGGACAGGGGGCGTGTAGATACGCAGTATTTT.

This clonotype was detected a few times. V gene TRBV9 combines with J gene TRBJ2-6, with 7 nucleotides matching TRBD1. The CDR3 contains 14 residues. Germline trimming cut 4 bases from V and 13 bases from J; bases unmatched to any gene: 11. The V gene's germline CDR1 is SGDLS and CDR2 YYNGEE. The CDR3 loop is CASSPLTGSSVLTF. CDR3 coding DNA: TGTGCCAGCAGCCCCCTGACAGGGTCCAGTGTCCTGACTTTC.

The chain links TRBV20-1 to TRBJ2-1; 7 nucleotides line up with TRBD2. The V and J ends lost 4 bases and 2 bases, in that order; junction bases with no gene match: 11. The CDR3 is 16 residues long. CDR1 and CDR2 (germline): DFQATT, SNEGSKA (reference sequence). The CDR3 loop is CSATRASGGPYNEQFF. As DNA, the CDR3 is TGCAGTGCTACGCGGGCTAGCGGAGGACCCTACAATGAGCAGTTCTTC.

The CDR3 protein is CASSEDWPLGQGADTQYF. CDR3 coding DNA: TGTGCCAGCAGTGAAGATTGGCCTCTGGGACAGGGGGCAGATACGCAGTATTTT. V usage is TRBV2 and J usage is TRBJ2-3, with 11 bases that match TRBD1. CDR1 and CDR2 (germline): SNHLY, FYNNEI. The junction had 10 bases not matched to a gene; V was cut back by 1 base and J by 4 bases. The CDR3 covers 18 residues.

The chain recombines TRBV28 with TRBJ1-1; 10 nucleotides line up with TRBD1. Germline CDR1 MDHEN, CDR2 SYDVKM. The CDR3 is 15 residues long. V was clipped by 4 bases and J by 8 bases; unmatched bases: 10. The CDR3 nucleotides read TGTGCCAGCAGTTCCCGCCGGACAGGGGGATCCGAAGCTTTCTTT. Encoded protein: CASSSRRTGGSEAFF.

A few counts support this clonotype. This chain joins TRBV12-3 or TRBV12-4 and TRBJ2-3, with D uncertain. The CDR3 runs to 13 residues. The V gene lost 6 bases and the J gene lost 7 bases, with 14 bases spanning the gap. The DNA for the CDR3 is TGTGCCAGCAGCCTACGACTGGCCTATACGCAGTATTTT. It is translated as CASSLRLAYTQYF.